This TCR beta chain was sequenced during a study of technical replicates of blood from a few donors. Sequenced by immunoSEQ multiplex PCR; TCRdb stores in-frame clones only, minus some. The table includes 55,000 to 75,000 clones, roughly 95% detected once. The CDR3 runs 13 residues. The trim removed 4 bases at V and 9 bases at J, leaving 5 bases unmatched. Germline V gene data show CDR1 as SGHVS and CDR2 as FQNEAQ. The sequence came from a human donor in good health. Some clones in this sample may be carry-over from other donors' samples. The specimen was PBMCs. This chain uses TRBV7-8 with TRBJ2-5, with 10 bases lining up with TRBD2. The DNA for the CDR3 is TGTGCCAGCAGCTCCGGACTAGCGGTGCCCCAGTACTTC. It codes for CASSSGLAVPQYF.